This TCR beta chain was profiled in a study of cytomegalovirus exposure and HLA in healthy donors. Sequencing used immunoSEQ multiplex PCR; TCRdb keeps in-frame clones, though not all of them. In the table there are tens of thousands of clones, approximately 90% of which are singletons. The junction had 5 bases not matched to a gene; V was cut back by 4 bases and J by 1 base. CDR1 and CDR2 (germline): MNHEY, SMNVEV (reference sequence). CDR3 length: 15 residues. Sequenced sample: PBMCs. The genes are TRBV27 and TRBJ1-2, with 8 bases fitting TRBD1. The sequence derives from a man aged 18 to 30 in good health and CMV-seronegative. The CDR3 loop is CASSYGQGVNYGYTF. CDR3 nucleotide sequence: TGTGCCAGCAGTTACGGACAGGGCGTTAACTATGGCTACACCTTC.